This TCR beta chain was identified during a study of T-cell reconstitution after alpha-beta-depleted transplantation in children (dated by TCRdb to about 2016). Study-level background: T-cell immune reconstitution after TCRalphabeta/CD19-depleted allogeneic hematopoietic cell transplantation in children was quantitatively tracked in the study by means of TCR repertoire profiling. Overall study outcomes, separate from this receptor: Hyperexpanded clone frequencies declined over subsequent months; after one year, T-cell counts and TCRbeta diversity were mostly attributed to newly produced T cells. In some patients, the high TCRbeta diversity seen at day 60 was put down to recipient T cells and intrathymic progenitors that had survived conditioning. The apparently early recovery of alphabetaT-cell counts about two months after transplant reportedly depended on only several hundred rapidly expanded clones that came from non-depleted graft cells.

Including cysteine and phenylalanine, the CDR3 has 15 amino acids. Here the CDR3 DNA is all that survives: 45 bases in frame from base 1. CDR1 and CDR2 were assigned from the germline V gene (reference sequence) as DFQATT and SNEGSKA. V gives up 5 bases and J gives up 0 bases, and the segment between their germline ends measures 14 bases. The receptor library was made with PCR. The run used an Illumina HiSeq 2500. TCR library preparation used molecular barcoding, with unique molecular identifiers applied to normalize quantification of the TCRbeta repertoire. The public sequencing data were trimmed at Q25 with fastp and processed into clonotypes with MiXCR by TCRdb, which kept only in-frame beta chains. Every distinct CDR3 protein forms one entry, paired with its most common genes and DNA. This sample comprises 490,000 or so distinct CDR3 sequences, about 10% of them detected only once. Clones ranked in the top ten supply around 2% of the sample.

In light of the paper, this sample's treatment or condition label describes: allogeneic hematopoietic cell transplantation with graft depleted of TCRalphabeta T cells and CD19 B cells. The transplant recipients were children given TCRalphabeta/CD19-depleted allogeneic hematopoietic cell grafts. Of note for this clonotype: There is no known antigen for this receptor. Base qualities are not provided; no much larger clone lies one nucleotide away.

Sequencing used PBMCs, obtained before TCRalphabeta/CD19-depleted stem cell transplant. The receptor chain draws on TRBV20-1 and TRBJ2-4; confidence is insufficient to name the D gene. The TCR originated in a child aged 2 to 15 with inherited bone marrow failure, due to receive a stem cell transplant. The CDR3 region has the sequence CSAHPRILAKNIQYF. The DNA sequence is as follows: TGCAGTGCTCATCCCAGGATCTTAGCCAAAAACATTCAGTACTTC.